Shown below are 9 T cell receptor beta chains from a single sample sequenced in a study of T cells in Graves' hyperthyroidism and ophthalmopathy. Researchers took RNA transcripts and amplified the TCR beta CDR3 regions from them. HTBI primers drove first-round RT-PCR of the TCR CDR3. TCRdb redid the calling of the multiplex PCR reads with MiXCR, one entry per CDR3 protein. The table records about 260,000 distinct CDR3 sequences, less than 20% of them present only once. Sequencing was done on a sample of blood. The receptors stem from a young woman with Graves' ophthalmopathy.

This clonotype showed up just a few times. The CDR3 here is CASSQGSGSGGNQPQHF. The DNA for the CDR3 is TGCGCCAGCAGCCAAGGTTCCGGCAGCGGCGGCAATCAGCCCCAGCATTTT. The chain couples TRBV4-1 to TRBJ1-5, with D hard to call. Germline V gene data show CDR1 as MGHRA and CDR2 as YSYEKL. The CDR3 has 17 amino acids. Trimming cost V 1 base and J 2 bases, with 15 bases left between them.

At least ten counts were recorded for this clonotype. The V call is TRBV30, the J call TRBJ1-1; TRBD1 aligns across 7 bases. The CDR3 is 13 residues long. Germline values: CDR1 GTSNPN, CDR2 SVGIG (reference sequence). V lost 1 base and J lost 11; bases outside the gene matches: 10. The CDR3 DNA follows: TGTGCCTGGAGTGGACAGGGAGGGGGAAGGGCTTTCTTT. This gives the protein CAWSGQGGGRAFF.

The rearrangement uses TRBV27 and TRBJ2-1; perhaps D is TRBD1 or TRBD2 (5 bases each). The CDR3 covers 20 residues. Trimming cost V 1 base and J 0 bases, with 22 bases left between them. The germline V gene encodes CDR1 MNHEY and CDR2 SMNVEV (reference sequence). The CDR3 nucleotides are TGTGCCAGCAGTTTATTTTGGTCGCATAGAGGGGAGAGCTCCTACAATGAGCAGTTCTTC. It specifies CASSLFWSHRGESSYNEQFF.

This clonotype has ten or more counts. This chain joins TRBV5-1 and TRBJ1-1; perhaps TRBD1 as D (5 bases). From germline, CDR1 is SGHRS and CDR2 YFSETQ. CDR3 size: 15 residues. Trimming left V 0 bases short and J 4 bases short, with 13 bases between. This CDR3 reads CASSLGGREGTEAFF. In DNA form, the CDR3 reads TGCGCCAGCAGCTTGGGGGGCAGAGAGGGCACTGAAGCTTTCTTT.

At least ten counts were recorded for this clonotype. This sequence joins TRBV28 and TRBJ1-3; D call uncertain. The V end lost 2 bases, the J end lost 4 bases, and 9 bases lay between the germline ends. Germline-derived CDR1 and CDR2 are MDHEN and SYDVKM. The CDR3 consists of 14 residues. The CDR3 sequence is CASSLAIQGNTIYF. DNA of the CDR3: TGTGCCAGCAGTTTAGCCATACAAGGAAACACCATATATTTT.

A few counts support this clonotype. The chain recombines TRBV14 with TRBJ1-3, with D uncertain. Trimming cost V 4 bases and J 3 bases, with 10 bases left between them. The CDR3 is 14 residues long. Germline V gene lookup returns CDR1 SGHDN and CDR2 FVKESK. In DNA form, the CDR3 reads TGTGCCAGCAGCCTACGACACCGTGGAAACACCATATATTTT. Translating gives CASSLRHRGNTIYF.

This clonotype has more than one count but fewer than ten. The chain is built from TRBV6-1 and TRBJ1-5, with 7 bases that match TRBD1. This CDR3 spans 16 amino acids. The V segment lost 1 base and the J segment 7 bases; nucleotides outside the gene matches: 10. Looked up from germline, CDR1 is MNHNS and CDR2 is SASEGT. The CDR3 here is CASSEVVRRGRQPQHF. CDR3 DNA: TGTGCCAGCAGTGAAGTGGTCAGGAGGGGGCGGCAGCCCCAGCATTTT.

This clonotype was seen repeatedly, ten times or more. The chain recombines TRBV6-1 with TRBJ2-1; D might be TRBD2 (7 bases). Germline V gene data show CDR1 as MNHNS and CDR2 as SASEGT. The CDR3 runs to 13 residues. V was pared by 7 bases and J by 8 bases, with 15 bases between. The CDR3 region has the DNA TGTGCCAGCACGGGGGCGGGGAGGGATGAGCAGTTCTTC. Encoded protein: CASTGAGRDEQFF.

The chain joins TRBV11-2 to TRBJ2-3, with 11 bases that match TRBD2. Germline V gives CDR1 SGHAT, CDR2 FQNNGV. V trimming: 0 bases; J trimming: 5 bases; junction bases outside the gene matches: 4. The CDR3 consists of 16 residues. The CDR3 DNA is TGTGCCAGCAGCTTAGATCATAGCGGGAGGGGAGATACGCAGTATTTT. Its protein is CASSLDHSGRGDTQYF.